The clone carrying this T cell receptor (beta chain) was counted only a few times. What it binds is unknown. This sample was included in a study of radiation and T cells in renal cell carcinoma. The CDR3 is 14 amino acids. CDR1 and CDR2 (germline): MNHNY, SVGAGI (reference sequence). V was clipped by 10 bases and J by 0 bases, with 15 bases between them. Libraries were prepared by immunoSEQ multiplex PCR; TCRdb keeps only in-frame clonotypes and omits some of them. The sample carries around 180,000 clones, 88% recorded once. Noted time point: blood 4 weeks post-SBRT, at nephrectomy. The sample's treatment: 15 Gy SBRT to primary tumor, nephrectomy 4 weeks later. Nephrectomy followed 15 Gy stereotactic body radiation by 4 weeks. Points from the study as a whole: Baseline intratumoral clonotype presence is unknown without pretreatment biopsies.

The chain uses TRBV6-6 and TRBJ1-1; no clear D gene. The sequence was obtained from a woman aged 45 to 65 with renal cell carcinoma. The sequencing used blood, collected from a patient whose treatment included radiotherapy and nephrectomy. The CDR3 bases are TGTGCCACCCGTGGAGGGCGACTGAACACTGAAGCTTTCTTT. It encodes CATRGGRLNTEAFF.